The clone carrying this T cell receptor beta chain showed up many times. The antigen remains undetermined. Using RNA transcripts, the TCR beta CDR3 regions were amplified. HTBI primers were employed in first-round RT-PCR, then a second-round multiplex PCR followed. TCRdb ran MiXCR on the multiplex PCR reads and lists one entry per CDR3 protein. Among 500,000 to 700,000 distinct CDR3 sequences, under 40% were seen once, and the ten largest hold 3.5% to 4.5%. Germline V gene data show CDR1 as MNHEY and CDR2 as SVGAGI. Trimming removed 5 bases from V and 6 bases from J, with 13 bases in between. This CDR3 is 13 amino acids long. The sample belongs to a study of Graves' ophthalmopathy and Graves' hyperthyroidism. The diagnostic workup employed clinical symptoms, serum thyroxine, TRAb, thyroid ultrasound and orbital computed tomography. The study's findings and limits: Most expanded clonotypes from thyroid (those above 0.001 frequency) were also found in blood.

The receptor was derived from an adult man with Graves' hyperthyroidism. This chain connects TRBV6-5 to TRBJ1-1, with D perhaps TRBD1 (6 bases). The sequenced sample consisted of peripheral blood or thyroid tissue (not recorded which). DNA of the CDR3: TGTGCCAGCAGTCCCGCAGGGGAGGCTGAAGCTTTCTTT. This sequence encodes CASSPAGEAEAFF.